Shown below are 10 T cell receptor beta chains from a single sample sequenced in a study of blood T cell repertoires in COVID-19. Repertoires were generated with immunoSEQ multiplex PCR, while TCRdb's copy carries only in-frame clones and drops some. The table has tens of thousands of clones, roughly 90% seen once; the top ten hold over 25%. The sample was peripheral blood. The receptors come from a man aged 50 or older with acute or convalescent COVID-19.

The chain employs TRBV6-5 and TRBJ1-5, with TRBD1 matching over 10 bases. The CDR3 runs 15 residues. The germline CDR1 and CDR2 sequences are MNHEY and SVGAGI. Unmatched junction bases numbered 3, after V lost 6 bases and J lost 1 base. Written as DNA, the CDR3 is TGTGCCAGCAGGGGACAGGGGCTCAGCAATCAGCCCCAGCATTTT. Translating gives CASRGQGLSNQPQHF.

Remarks on this clone: Other nucleotide sequences from this sample produce the same CDR3. The J gene is TRBJ2-3, the V gene TRBV6-5; 8 nucleotides match TRBD1. The V gene end was trimmed by 0 bases and the J gene end by 3 bases; junction bases not matched to a gene: 5. The CDR3 has 16 residues. Germline values: CDR1 MNHEY, CDR2 SVGAGI. CDR3 sequence: CASSYSGTGGTDTQYF. The CDR3 nucleotides are TGTGCCAGCAGTTACTCCGGGACAGGCGGGACAGATACGCAGTATTTT.

The chain recombines TRBV30 with TRBJ1-2; 7 nucleotides agree with TRBD1. Looked up from germline, CDR1 is GTSNPN and CDR2 is SVGIG (reference sequence). J gave up 7 bases and V 4 bases, and 9 bases lay outside the gene matches. The CDR3 is 13 amino acids. DNA for the CDR3: TGTGCCTGGACCCCCGGGACAGACAGTGGCTACACCTTC. Residues: CAWTPGTDSGYTF.

This clone was seen a handful of times. The genes are TRBV10-1 and TRBJ2-3; TRBD2 might be the D (5 bases). Germline V lookup: CDR1 WNHNN, CDR2 SYGVQD (reference sequence). V lost 2 bases to trimming and J lost 6 bases, with 9 bases between them. The CDR3 is made up of 13 amino acids. In DNA form, the CDR3 reads TGCGCCAGCAGTGAGGTAGCGCCGGATACGCAGTATTTT. Protein sequence: CASSEVAPDTQYF.

The chain has TRBV12-3 or TRBV12-4 and TRBJ2-7, with D tentatively TRBD1 (5 bases). The CDR3 contains 12 residues. V lost 6 bases and J 7 bases, leaving 13 bases between the germline ends. The CDR3 bases are TGTGCCAGCAGGACCACAGGCGGAGAGCAGTACTTC. Protein sequence: CASRTTGGEQYF.

This chain joins TRBV11-2 and TRBJ2-5; weak D call: TRBD1 (5 bases). The CDR3 is 15 residues long. V was shortened by 1 base and J by 0 bases, with 9 bases between the two germline ends. Germline lookup yields CDR1 SGHAT and CDR2 FQNNGV. The CDR3 DNA sequence: TGTGCCAGCAGCTTAGCCGACAGAAACCAAGAGACCCAGTACTTC. It yields the protein CASSLADRNQETQYF.

The genes are TRBV9 and TRBJ1-1; D remains ambiguous. Germline V gene lookup returns CDR1 SGDLS and CDR2 YYNGEE. Trimming removed 0 bases at V and 1 base at J, with 7 bases between. The CDR3 runs to 14 residues. The CDR3 sequence is CASSVGASNTEAFF. As DNA, the CDR3 is TGTGCCAGCAGCGTAGGGGCCTCGAACACTGAAGCTTTCTTT.

The chain uses TRBV5-1 and TRBJ2-3; tentative D call: TRBD2 (6 bases). The CDR3 loop spans 14 amino acids. Germline values: CDR1 SGHRS, CDR2 YFSETQ. Trimming cost V 7 bases and J 6 bases, with 18 bases left between them. The CDR3 nucleotides are TGCGCCAGCCAACGGGCCTCGGAGGGGGATACGCAGTATTTT. This gives the protein CASQRASEGDTQYF.

The V gene is TRBV5-1, the J gene TRBJ2-3; a possible D gene is TRBD1 (5 bases). Between the trimmed V and J ends, which lost 9 bases and 2 bases, there was a span of 16 bases. CDR1 and CDR2 from the germline V gene are SGHRS and YFSETQ. The CDR3 sequence is 14 residues long. CDR3 DNA sequence: TGCGCCACTCAAAAACAGGAATTCACAGATACGCAGTATTTT. It yields the protein CATQKQEFTDTQYF.

The chain couples TRBV4-1 to TRBJ2-7; D is perhaps TRBD1 (6 bases). V was trimmed by 2 bases and J by 2 bases, leaving 13 bases between them. In germline, CDR1 is MGHRA, CDR2 YSYEKL. This CDR3 is built from 15 residues. In DNA form, the CDR3 reads TGCGCCAGCAGCCAACGACCAACAGGGACCTACGAGCAGTACTTC. Translation gives CASSQRPTGTYEQYF.